This T cell receptor beta chain appears in the sequencing data of a study of technical replicates of blood from several donors. The V and J ends lost 1 base and 1 base, in that order; junction bases with no gene match: 9. The germline V gene encodes CDR1 GTSNPN and CDR2 SVGIG (reference sequence). The CDR3 is made up of 17 amino acids. Assay used: immunoSEQ multiplex PCR; TCRdb lists only in-frame clones, some missing. The sample holds tens of thousands of clones, 94% seen once. The chain joins TRBV30 to TRBJ1-5, with TRBD1 matching 8 bases. This clonotype originated in a human donor in good health. Sequencing was carried out using T cells isolated from PBMCs. The CDR3 loop reads CAWSGSRTGKSNQPQHF. DNA of the CDR3: TGTGCCTGGAGTGGATCCCGGACAGGGAAAAGCAATCAGCCCCAGCATTTT.